This TCR beta chain derives from a study of blood T cell repertoires in COVID-19 (dated by TCRdb to 2020 to 2022). At the level of the whole study: Samples from collaborators originated in the United States, Italy and Spain and spanned both the acute and convalescent phases of COVID-19. Samples were obtained from the ongoing ImmuneRACE study (first 160 participants) and from about 1,300 subjects provided by 6 global collaborators. Where available, HLA class I and class II types were obtained from metadata supplied by the sample provider rather than from assay-based typing. The dataset comprised deeply sampled blood TCRbeta repertoires from subjects exposed to, actively infected with, or recovered from COVID-19. Sample metadata almost always included a de-identified subject ID, COVID-19 status, age in years and sex. A freely available public database, intended as a resource for researchers studying the immune response to SARS-CoV-2, is where the repertoires were released. The prospective study material was composed of cDNA or gDNA derived from T cells, B-cell-depleted T cells, or PBMCs. Beyond this particular receptor, the publication reports: The quantity of clinical and demographic metadata differed by source and by participant and was supplied without curation.

The CDR3 covers 20 residues, taking in both the cysteine and the phenylalanine. Only CDR3 DNA remains: 60 bases, in frame from the first base. The immunoSEQ Assay, a bias-controlled multiplex PCR, was used to amplify TCRbeta CDR3 regions from genomic DNA. The study's processing was this. Within the assay, amplification of reference gene primers was used to estimate how many nucleated cells each sample contained. To quantify the absolute abundance of each unique TCRbeta CDR3 rearrangement, sequence reads were collapsed and filtered. For each sample, productive Simpson clonality was calculated as the square root of Simpson's diversity index across productive rearrangements. TCRdb limited this immuneACCESS table to in-frame rearrangements with V and J called. A share of clones is missing; checked studies link under half to unresolved V genes, and the rest is unexplained. V and J calls and clone size are those listed in that table; D and trimming were worked out from the DNA. In all, the sample holds about 130,000 clones, and about four fifths of those were seen once. The top ten constitute roughly 15% of the sample.

Note on this clone: Its antigen target is currently unknown. No base quality information exists; no much larger clone differs at one position.

One collaborating source in Seattle enrolled patients during active infection and followed them longitudinally through the course of disease. The collaborating institutions used their own protocols to collect whole blood in K2EDTA tubes. For TCRbeta analysis, collaborators shipped samples in one of three forms: frozen whole blood, isolated PBMCs, or DNA extracted from either of those sample types. This receptor chain uses TRBV21-1 and TRBJ2-1; the D call in the table, TRBD2, was not verified against the DNA. TRBV21-1 is a recognized pseudogene. The sample taken for sequencing was peripheral blood. This TCR was recovered from a man between 25 and 39 years old with COVID-19, enrolled during active disease. DNA sequence: TGTGCCAGCAGCAAAGCAGGACTAGCGGGGGGCCCGAGCTCCTACAATGAGCAGTTCTTC. The encoded protein is CASSKAGLAGGPSSYNEQFF.